This T cell receptor beta chain was retrieved from a study of cytomegalovirus exposure and HLA in healthy donors. Study-wide points: Whilst most TCR sequences proved rare, a subset of public TCRs occurred across many donors. Diagnosis of cytomegalovirus status made by the classifier reportedly showed high specificity and sensitivity. When analyzed later, a missense DCLRE1C variant was found to be linked to TCR beta V- and J-gene trimming.

Concerning this clone: Its specificity is unknown.

PCR employed 60 Vbeta and 13 Jbeta primers. Authors' methods: Roughly 11 million of the approximately 80 million unique TCR beta chains counted in a later analysis were shared. Sequencing was performed with immunoSEQ multiplex PCR; in TCRdb, only in-frame clones are kept and a portion is missing. The V and J calls and clone size are taken from that table; D and trimming were inferred from the DNA. The data contain 270,000 or so clones, around 86% of them singletons. Specimen: PBMCs. This sequence originates from a man in his forties in good health and CMV-seropositive.

The CDR3 loop is CSVVKGIGQFF. The CDR3 DNA sequence: TGCAGCGTTGTAAAGGGGATAGGGCAGTTCTTC. The chain combines TRBV29-1 with TRBJ2-1; tentative D call: TRBD1 (5 bases). The CDR3 sequence is 11 residues long. Trimming removed 4 bases at V and 12 bases at J, with 13 bases between. Germline V CDR1 and CDR2: SQVTM, ANQGSEA.